This record looks at one T cell receptor beta chain sequence and its context. Its target is unknown. It was CD45RO-negative cells, positively selected for CCR7, that made up naive CD8 cells, with terminally differentiated effector memory CD45RA+ cells excluded. These data originate in a study of shared clonotypes between healthy human individuals. Looking at the study overall: CD4 naive and memory got three plates each, CD8 naive two, CD8 memory one.

The authors ran the assay at deep level. The genomic DNA of each subset was split evenly across several immunoSEQ plates. Some clones are missing from TCRdb's copy, which holds only in-frame ones; the method was immunoSEQ multiplex PCR. Seen here are 800,000 to 950,000 clones, roughly 96% observed once, and the top ten hold around 0.21%. CDR3 size: 17 residues. The germline V gene has CDR1 SGHDN and CDR2 FVKESK. Deletions cut 1 base from V and 4 bases from J, with 20 bases between. General study points: Clonotype sharing among the donors was expected to vary with sequencing depth.

Material for sequencing was naive CD8+ T cells sorted from blood. The chain carries TRBV14 and TRBJ2-7; D is possibly TRBD2 (6 bases). The TCR was taken from a man aged 25-40 years in good health. This chain's CDR3 is CASSQAWEMEGEYEQYF. CDR3 in DNA: TGTGCCAGCAGCCAAGCCTGGGAAATGGAGGGAGAGTACGAGCAGTACTTC. Full variable domain (missing parts from reference TRBV14 and TRBJ2-7): EAGVTQFPSHSVIEKGQTVTLRCDPISGHDNLYWYRRVMGKEIKFLLHFVKESKQDESGMPNNRFLAERTGGTYSTLKVQPAELEDSGVYFCASSQAWEMEGEYEQYFGPGTRLTVT.